The clone carrying this T cell receptor beta chain was found once. CD4+ cells expanded for more than 13 days were restimulated roughly a day with allogeneic-DPB1 HeLa cells. Retrovirally transduced HeLa cells with HLA-DPA1/DPB1, HLA-DM, invariant chain and CD80 served as stimulators. CD4+ T cells were isolated untouched, about 98% pure. V trimming: 1 base; J trimming: 2 bases; junction bases outside the gene matches: 10. Germline CDR1 is SGDLS and CDR2 is YYNGEE. The CDR3 consists of 17 residues. The sample is drawn from a study of T cell repertoires and HLA-DP antigens. Sequenced by immunoSEQ multiplex PCR; TCRdb stores in-frame clones only, minus some. Of about 2,300 clones in the sample, 71% were seen once.

This sequence originates from a man aged 55 to 70 in good health and CMV-seronegative. The source material was CD137- CD4+ T cells from cultured PBMCs. The chain uses TRBV9 and TRBJ2-5, with 8 bases lining up with TRBD2. CDR3 nucleotides: TGTGCCAGCAGCGTATTCGGACTAGCAATGGGTCAAGAGACCCAGTACTTC. Translated, it gives CASSVFGLAMGQETQYF.